This TCR beta chain is from a study of low-dose radiotherapy and immunotherapy resistance in tumors. Overall study: Cohort 1 was given 0.5 Gy fractions every 2 weeks, 6.5 Gy in total.

With TRAV- and TRBV-specific primers, first-strand cDNA was made, covering the alpha and beta chains. For amplifying TCRs, the PCR ran for 15 to 20 cycles with Phusion, which was used together with a constant-region primer and the adapter on the V primers. In TCRdb, the reads were re-called with MiXCR into one record per CDR3 protein. The repertoire holds 7,000 to 9,000 distinct CDR3 sequences, with roughly 50% as singletons. The donors, trial participants, received nivolumab, ipilimumab, aspirin, low-dose cyclophosphamide and low-dose radiotherapy. Advanced solid tumors lacking tumor-infiltrating lymphocytes were present in eligible patients. The germline V gene has CDR1 SNHLY and CDR2 FYNNEI. With V trimmed by 7 bases and J by 5 bases, 11 bases remained unmatched. This CDR3 comprises 15 residues.

The chain uses TRBV2 and TRBJ2-1, with 7 bases that match TRBD1. The origin of this receptor is a human donor with advanced metastatic prostate, ovarian, gallbladder or colorectal cancer (not recorded which). This table probably holds off-target reads from a library built for another chain. This chain's CDR3 is CASNVGQGQNNEQFF. Written as DNA, the CDR3 is TGTGCCAGCAACGTAGGGCAGGGACAGAACAATGAGCAGTTCTTC.